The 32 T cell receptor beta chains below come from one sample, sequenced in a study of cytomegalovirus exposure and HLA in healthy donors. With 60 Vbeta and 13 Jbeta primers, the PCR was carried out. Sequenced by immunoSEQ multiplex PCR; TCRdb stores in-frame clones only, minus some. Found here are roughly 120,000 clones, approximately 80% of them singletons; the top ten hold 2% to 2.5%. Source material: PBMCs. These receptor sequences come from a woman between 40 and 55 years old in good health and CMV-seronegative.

The CDR3 DNA follows: TGTGCCAGCAGGGGGGGACTTGCTGGAAACACCATATATTTT. Residues: CASRGGLAGNTIYF. V usage is TRBV6-1 and J usage is TRBJ1-3, with D possibly TRBD1 on 5 matching bases. V was shortened by 6 bases and J by 2 bases, with 11 bases between the two germline ends. Germline V lookup: CDR1 MNHNS, CDR2 SASEGT. This CDR3 is 14 amino acids long.

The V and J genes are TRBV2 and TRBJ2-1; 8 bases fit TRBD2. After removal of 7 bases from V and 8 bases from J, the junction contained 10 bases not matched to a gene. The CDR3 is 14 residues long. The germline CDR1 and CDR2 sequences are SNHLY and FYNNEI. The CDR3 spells CASKLGGGPDEQFF. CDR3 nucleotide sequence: TGTGCCAGCAAGCTCGGCGGGGGGCCCGATGAGCAGTTCTTC.

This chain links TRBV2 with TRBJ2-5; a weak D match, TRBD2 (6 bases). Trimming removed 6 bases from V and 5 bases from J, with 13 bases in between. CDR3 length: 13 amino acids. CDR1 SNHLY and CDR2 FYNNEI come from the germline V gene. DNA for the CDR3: TGTGCCAGCAGGGTAGGAGGGCGGGAGACCCAGTACTTC. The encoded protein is CASRVGGRETQYF.

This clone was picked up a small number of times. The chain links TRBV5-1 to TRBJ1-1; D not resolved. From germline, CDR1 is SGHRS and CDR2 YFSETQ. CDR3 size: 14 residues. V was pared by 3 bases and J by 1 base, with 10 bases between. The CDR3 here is CASSSAIENTEAFF. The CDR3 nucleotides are TGCGCCAGCAGCTCTGCTATAGAGAACACTGAAGCTTTCTTT.

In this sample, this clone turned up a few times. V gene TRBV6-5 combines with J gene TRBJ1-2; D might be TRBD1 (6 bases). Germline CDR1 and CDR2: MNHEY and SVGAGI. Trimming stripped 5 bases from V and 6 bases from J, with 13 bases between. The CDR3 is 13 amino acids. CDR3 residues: CASSRIRGDGYTF. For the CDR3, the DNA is TGTGCCAGCAGTCGAATCAGGGGCGATGGCTACACCTTC.

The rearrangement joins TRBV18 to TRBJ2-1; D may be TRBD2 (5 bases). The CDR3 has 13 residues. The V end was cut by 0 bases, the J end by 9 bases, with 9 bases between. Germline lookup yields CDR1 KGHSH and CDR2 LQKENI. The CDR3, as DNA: TGTGCCAGCTCACCACCGGTTCGGGGTGAGCAGTTCTTC. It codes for CASSPPVRGEQFF.

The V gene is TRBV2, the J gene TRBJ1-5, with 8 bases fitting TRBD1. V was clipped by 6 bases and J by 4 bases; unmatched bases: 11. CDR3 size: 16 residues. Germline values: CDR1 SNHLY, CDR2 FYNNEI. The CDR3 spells CASSPRQGKRNQPQHF. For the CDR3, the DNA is TGTGCCAGCAGCCCCCGACAGGGGAAAAGGAATCAGCCCCAGCATTTT.

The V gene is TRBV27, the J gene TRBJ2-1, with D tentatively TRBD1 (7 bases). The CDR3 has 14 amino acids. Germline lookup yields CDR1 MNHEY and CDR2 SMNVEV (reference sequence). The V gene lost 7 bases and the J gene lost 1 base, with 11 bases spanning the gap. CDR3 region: CASTSGGSYNEQFF. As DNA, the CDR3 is TGTGCCAGCACTTCAGGGGGGTCCTACAATGAGCAGTTCTTC.

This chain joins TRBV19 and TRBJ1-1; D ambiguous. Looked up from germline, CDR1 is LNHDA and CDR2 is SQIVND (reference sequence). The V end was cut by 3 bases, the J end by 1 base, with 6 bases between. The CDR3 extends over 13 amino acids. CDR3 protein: CASSISWNTEAFF. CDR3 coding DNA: TGTGCCAGTAGTATCTCCTGGAACACTGAAGCTTTCTTT.

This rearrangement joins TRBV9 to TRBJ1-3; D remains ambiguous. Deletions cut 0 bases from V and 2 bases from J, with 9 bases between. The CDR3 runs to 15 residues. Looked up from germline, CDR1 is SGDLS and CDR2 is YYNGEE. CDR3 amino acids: CASSVAGGTGNTIYF. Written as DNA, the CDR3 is TGTGCCAGCAGCGTAGCAGGCGGGACTGGAAACACCATATATTTT.

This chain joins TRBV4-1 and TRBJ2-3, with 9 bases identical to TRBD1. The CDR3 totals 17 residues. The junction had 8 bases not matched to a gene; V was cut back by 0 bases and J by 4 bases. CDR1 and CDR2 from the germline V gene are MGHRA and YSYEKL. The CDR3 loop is CASSQDLNRGLSDTQYF. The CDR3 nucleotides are TGCGCCAGCAGCCAAGATCTTAACAGGGGGCTCTCAGATACGCAGTATTTT.

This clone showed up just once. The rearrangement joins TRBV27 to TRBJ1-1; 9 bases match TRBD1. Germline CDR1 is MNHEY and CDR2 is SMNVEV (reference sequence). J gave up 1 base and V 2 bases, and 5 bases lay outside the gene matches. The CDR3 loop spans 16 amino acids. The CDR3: CASSLGGGQGNTEAFF. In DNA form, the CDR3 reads TGTGCCAGCAGTTTAGGGGGGGGACAGGGGAACACTGAAGCTTTCTTT.

This chain's CDR3 is CASSGQGVGNTQYF. CDR3 bases: TGTGCCAGTTCGGGACAGGGGGTCGGGAATACGCAGTATTTT. The chain employs TRBV19 and TRBJ2-3; 11 nucleotides line up with TRBD1. Germline CDR1 reads LNHDA; CDR2 reads SQIVND (reference sequence). Trimming took 8 bases from V and 7 from J; bases not matched to a gene: 8. CDR3 length equals 14 residues.

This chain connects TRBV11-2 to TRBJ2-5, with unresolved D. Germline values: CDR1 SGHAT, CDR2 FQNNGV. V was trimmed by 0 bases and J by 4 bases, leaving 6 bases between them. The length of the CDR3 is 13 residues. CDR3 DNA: TGTGCCAGCAGCTTAGAATTCGGAGAGACCCAGTACTTC. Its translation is CASSLEFGETQYF.

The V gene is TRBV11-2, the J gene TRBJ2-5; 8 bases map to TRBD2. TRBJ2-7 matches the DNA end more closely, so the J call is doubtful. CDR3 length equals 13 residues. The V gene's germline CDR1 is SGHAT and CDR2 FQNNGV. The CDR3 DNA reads TGTGCCAGCACCCCGGGGGGGGGCTACGAGCAGTACTTC. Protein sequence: CASTPGGGYEQYF.

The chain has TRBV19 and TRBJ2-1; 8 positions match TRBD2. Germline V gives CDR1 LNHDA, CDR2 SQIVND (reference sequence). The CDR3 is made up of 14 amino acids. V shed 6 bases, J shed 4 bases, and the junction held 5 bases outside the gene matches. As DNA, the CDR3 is TGTGCCAGTAGGTTAGCGGGACTTTACAATGAGCAGTTCTTC. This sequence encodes CASRLAGLYNEQFF.

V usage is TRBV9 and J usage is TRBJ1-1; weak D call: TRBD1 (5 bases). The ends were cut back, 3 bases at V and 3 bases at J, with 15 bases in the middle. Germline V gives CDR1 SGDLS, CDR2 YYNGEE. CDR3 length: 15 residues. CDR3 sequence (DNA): TGTGCCAGCAGCGCCCGACTTTGGGGCGACACTGAAGCTTTCTTT. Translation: CASSARLWGDTEAFF.

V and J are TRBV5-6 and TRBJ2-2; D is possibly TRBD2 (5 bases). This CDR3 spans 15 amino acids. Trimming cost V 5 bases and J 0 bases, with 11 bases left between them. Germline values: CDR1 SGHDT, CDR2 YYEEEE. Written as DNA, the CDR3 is TGTGCCAGCAGGCCAGGACTCGCGAACACCGGGGAGCTGTTTTTT. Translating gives CASRPGLANTGELFF. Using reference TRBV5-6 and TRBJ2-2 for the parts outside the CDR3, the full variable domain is DAGVTQSPTHLIKTRGQQVTLRCSPKSGHDTVSWYQQALGQGPQFIFQYYEEEERQRGNFPDRFSGHQFPNYSSELNVNALLLGDSALYLCASRPGLANTGELFFGEGSRLTVL.

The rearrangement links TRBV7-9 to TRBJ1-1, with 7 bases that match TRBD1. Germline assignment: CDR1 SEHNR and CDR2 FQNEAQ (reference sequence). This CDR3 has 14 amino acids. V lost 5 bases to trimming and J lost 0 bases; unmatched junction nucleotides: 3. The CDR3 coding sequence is TGTGCCAGCAGCCCCCAGGGGGTGAACACTGAAGCTTTCTTT. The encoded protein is CASSPQGVNTEAFF.

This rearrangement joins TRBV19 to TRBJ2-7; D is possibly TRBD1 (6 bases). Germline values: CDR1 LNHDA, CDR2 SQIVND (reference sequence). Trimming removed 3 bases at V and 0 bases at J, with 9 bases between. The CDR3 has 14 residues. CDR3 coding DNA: TGTGCCAGTAGTATTCAGGGGAGCTCCTACGAGCAGTACTTC. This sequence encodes CASSIQGSSYEQYF.

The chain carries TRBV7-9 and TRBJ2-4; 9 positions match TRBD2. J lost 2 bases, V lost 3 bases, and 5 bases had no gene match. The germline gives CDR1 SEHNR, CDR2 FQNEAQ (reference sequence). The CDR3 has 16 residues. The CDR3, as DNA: TGTGCCAGCAGCTTTTGGACTAGCGAAACCAAAAACATTCAGTACTTC. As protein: CASSFWTSETKNIQYF.

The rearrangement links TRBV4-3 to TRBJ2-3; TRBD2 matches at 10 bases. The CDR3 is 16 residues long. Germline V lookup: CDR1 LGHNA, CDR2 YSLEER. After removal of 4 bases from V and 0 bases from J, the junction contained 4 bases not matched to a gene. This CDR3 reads CASSPQAGGSTDTQYF. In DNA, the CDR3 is TGCGCCAGCAGCCCGCAAGCGGGAGGGAGCACAGATACGCAGTATTTT.

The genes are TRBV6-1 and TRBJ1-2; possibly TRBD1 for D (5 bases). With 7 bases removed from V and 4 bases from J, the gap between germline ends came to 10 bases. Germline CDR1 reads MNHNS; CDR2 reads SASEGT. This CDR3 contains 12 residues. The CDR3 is CASNQGSYGYTF. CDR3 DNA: TGTGCCAGCAATCAGGGAAGCTATGGCTACACCTTC.

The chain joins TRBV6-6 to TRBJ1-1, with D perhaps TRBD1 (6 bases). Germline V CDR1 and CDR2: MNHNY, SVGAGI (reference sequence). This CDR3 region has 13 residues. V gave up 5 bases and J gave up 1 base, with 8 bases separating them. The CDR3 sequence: CASSGQPNTEAFF. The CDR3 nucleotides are TGTGCCAGCAGTGGACAGCCGAACACTGAAGCTTTCTTT.

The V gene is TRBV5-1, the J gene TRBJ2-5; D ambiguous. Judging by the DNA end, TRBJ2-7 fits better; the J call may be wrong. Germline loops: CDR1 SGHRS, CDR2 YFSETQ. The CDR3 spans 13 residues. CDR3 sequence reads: CASSLIGRYEQYF. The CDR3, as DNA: TGCGCCAGCAGCTTGATTGGTCGCTACGAGCAGTACTTC.

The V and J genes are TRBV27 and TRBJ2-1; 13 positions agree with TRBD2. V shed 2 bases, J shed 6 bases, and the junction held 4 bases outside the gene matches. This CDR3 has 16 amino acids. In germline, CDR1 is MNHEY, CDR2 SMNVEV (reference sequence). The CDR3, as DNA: TGTGCCAGCAGTTTAGTTGGGACTAGCGGGACCAATGAGCAGTTCTTC. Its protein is CASSLVGTSGTNEQFF.

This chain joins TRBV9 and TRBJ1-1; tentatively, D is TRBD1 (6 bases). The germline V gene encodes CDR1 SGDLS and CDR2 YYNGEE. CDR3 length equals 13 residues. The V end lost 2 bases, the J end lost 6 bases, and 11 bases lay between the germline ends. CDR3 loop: CASSVTGGPEAFF. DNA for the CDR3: TGTGCCAGCAGCGTTACGGGGGGCCCTGAAGCTTTCTTT.

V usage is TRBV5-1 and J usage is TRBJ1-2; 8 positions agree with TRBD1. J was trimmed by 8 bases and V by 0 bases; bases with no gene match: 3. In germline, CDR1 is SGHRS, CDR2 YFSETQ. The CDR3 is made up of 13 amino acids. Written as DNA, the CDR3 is TGCGCCAGCAGCTTGGAGCCAGGGGGCGGCTACACCTTC. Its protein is CASSLEPGGGYTF.

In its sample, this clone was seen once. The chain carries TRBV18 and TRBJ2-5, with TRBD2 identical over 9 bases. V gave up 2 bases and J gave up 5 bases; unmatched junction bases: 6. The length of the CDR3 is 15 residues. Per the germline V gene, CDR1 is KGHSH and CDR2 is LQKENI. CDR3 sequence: CASSPLAGDLETQYF. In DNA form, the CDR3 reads TGTGCCAGCTCACCATTAGCGGGAGATCTCGAGACCCAGTACTTC.

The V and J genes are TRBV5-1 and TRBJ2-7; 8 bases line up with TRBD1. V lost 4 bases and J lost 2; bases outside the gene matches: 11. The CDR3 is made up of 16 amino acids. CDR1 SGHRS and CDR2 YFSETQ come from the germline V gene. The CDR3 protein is CASSLGLGQGAYEQYF. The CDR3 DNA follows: TGCGCCAGCAGCCTAGGCCTCGGACAGGGAGCCTACGAGCAGTACTTC. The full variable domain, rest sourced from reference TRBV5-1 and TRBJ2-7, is KAGVTQTPRYLIKTRGQQVTLSCSPISGHRSVSWYQQTPGQGLQFLFEYFSETQRNKGNFPGRFSGRQFSNSRSEMNVSTLELGDSALYLCASSLGLGQGAYEQYFGPGTRLTVT.

This CDR3 is CAWLRRANTEAFF. In nucleotides, the CDR3 is TGTGCCTGGCTCCGGAGAGCGAACACTGAAGCTTTCTTT. The J gene is TRBJ1-1, the V gene TRBV30; no clear D gene. The CDR3 is made up of 13 amino acids. The germline V gene encodes CDR1 GTSNPN and CDR2 SVGIG (reference sequence). The V gene lost 5 bases and the J gene lost 1 base, with 11 bases spanning the gap.

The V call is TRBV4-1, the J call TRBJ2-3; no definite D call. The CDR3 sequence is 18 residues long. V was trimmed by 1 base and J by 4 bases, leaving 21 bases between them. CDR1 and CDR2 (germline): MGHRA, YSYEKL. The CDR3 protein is CASSQVEWIPGASDTQYF. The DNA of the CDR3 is TGCGCCAGCAGCCAAGTCGAGTGGATCCCAGGCGCGTCAGATACGCAGTATTTT.